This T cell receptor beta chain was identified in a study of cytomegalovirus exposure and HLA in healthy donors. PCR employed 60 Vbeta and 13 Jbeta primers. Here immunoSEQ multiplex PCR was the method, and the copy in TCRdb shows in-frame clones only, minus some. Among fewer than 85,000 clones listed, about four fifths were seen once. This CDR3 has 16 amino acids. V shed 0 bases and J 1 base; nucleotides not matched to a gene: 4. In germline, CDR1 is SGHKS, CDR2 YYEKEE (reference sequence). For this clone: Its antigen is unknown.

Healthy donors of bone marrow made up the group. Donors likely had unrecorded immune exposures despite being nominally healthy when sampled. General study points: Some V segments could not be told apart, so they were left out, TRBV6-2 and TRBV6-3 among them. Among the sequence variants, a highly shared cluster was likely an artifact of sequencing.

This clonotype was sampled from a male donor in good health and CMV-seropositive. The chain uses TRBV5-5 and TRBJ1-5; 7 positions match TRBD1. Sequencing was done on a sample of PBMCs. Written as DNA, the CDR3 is TGTGCCAGCAGCTTGGATCAGGGGGTAAGCAATCAGCCCCAGCATTTT. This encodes CASSLDQGVSNQPQHF.